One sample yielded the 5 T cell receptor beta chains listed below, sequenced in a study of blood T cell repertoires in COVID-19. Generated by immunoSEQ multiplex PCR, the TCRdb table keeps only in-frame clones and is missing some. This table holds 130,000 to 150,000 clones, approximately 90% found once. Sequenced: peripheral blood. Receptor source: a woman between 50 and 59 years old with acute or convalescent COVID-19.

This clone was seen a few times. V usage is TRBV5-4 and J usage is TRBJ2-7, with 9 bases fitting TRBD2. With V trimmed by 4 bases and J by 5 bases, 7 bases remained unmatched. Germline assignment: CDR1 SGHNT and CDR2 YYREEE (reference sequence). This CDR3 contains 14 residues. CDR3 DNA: TGTGCCAGCAGCAGGCCTAGCGGGGTCCACGAGCAGTACTTC. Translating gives CASSRPSGVHEQYF.

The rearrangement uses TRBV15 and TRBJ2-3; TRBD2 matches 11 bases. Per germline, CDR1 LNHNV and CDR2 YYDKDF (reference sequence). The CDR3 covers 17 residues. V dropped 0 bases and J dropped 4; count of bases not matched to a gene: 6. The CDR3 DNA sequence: TGTGCCACCAGCAGAGATGTAGCGGGGGGGCACCCAGATACGCAGTATTTT. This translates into CATSRDVAGGHPDTQYF.

CDR3 sequence reads: CASSYSLQARETQYF. Written as DNA, the CDR3 is TGTGCCAGCAGTTACTCCCTCCAGGCACGGGAGACCCAGTACTTC. V and J are TRBV6-5 and TRBJ2-5; no clear D. V dropped 0 bases and J dropped 5 bases, with 13 bases sitting between them. The CDR3 covers 15 residues. Germline loops: CDR1 MNHEY, CDR2 SVGAGI.

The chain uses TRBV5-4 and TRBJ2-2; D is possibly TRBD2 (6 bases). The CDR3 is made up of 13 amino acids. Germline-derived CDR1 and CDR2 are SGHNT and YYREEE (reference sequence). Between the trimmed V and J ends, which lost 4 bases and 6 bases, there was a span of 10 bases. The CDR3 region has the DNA TGTGCCAGCAGCACCAGGGAGGCCGGGGAGCTGTTTTTT. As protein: CASSTREAGELFF.

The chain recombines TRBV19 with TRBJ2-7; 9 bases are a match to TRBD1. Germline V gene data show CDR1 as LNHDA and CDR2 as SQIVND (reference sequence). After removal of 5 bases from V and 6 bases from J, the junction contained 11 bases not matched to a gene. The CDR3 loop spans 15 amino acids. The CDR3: CASSPGTGSLVEQYF. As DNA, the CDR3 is TGTGCCAGTAGTCCAGGGACAGGGTCCTTGGTCGAGCAGTACTTC.